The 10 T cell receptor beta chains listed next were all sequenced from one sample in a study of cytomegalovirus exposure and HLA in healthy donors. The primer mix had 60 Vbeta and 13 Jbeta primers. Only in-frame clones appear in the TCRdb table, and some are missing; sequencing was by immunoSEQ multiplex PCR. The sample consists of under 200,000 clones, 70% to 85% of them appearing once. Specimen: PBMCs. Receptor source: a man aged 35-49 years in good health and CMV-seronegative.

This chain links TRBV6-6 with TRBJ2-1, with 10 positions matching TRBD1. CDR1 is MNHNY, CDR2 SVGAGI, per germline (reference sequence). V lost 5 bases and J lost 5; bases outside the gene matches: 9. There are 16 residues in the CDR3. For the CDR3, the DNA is TGTGCCAGCAGTCCACGAGACAGGGGGCGTGACAATGAGCAGTTCTTC. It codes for CASSPRDRGRDNEQFF.

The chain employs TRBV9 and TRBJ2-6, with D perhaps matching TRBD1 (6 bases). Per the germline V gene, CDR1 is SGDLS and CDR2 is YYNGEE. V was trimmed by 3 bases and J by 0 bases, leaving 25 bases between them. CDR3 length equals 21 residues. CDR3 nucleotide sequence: TGTGCCAGCAGCGCAAGTATACCGAGGGGGACGATAAGCTCTGGGGCCAACGTCCTGACTTTC. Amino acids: CASSASIPRGTISSGANVLTF.

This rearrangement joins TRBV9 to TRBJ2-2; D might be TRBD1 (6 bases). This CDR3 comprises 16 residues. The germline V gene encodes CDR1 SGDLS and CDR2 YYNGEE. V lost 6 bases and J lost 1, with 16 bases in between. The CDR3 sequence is CASTTGVRGNTGELFF. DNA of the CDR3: TGTGCCAGCACCACGGGCGTCAGGGGGAACACCGGGGAGCTGTTTTTT.

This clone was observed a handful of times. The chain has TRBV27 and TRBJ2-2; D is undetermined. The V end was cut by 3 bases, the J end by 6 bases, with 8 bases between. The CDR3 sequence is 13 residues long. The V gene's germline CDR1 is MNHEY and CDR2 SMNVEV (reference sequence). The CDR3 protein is CASSLRLSGELFF. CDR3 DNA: TGTGCCAGCAGTTTGAGACTCTCCGGGGAGCTGTTTTTT.

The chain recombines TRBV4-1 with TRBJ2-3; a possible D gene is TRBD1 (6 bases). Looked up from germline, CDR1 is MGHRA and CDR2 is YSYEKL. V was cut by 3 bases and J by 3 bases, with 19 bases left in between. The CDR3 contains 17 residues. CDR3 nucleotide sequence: TGCGCCAGCAGCCAGTACGCTCCGGGACAAAGTACAGATACGCAGTATTTT. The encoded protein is CASSQYAPGQSTDTQYF.

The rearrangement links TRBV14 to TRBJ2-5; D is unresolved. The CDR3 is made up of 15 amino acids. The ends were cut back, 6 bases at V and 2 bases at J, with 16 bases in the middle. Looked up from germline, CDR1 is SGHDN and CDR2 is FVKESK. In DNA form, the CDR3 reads TGTGCCAGCAGTACCCGGGTGACGACTCAAGAGACCCAGTACTTC. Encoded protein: CASSTRVTTQETQYF.

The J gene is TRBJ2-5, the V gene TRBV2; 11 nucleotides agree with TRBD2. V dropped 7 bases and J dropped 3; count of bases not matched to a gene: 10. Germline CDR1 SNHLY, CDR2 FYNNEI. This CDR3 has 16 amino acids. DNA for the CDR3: TGTGCCAGCAATCCCCCCCCGGGACTAGCGGAAGAGACCCAGTACTTC. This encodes CASNPPPGLAEETQYF. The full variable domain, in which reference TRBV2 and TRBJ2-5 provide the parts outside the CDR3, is EPEVTQTPSHQVTQMGQEVILRCVPISNHLYFYWYRQILGQKVEFLVSFYNNEISEKSEIFDDQFSVERPDGSNFTLKIRSTKLEDSAMYFCASNPPPGLAEETQYFGPGTRLLVL.

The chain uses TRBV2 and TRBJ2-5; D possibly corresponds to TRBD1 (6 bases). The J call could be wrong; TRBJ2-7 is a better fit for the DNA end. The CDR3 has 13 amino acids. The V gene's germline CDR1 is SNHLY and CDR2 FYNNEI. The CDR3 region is CASDMTGLYEQYF. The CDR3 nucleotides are TGTGCCAGCGATATGACAGGTCTCTACGAGCAGTACTTC.

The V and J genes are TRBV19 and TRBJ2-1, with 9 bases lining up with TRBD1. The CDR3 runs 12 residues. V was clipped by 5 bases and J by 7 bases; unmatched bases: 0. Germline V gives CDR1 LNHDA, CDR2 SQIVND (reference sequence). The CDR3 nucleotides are TGTGCCAGTAGTGACAGGGGGAATGAGCAGTTCTTC. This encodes CASSDRGNEQFF.

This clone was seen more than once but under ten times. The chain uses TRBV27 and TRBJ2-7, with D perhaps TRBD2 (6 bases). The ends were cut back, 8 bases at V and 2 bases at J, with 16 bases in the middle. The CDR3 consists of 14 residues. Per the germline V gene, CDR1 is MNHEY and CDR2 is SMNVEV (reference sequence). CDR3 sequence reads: CASRWRDGTYEQYF. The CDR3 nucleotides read TGTGCCAGCCGTTGGAGGGATGGGACCTACGAGCAGTACTTC.